This T cell receptor (beta chain) is drawn from a study of control samples from healthy donors and cancer patients. The CDR3 has 10 residues. V was trimmed by 4 bases and J by 5 bases, leaving 5 bases between them. In germline, CDR1 is SQVTM, CDR2 ANQGSEA. Clones were sequenced by immunoSEQ multiplex PCR, and TCRdb holds only the in-frame ones, with some missing. This table has 80,000 or so clones, 94% appearing once. V is TRBV29-1 and J is TRBJ2-5; D is unclear. This TCR came from a woman aged 40 to 49 in good health. The source material was blood. CDR3 in amino acids: CSVAQETQYF. In DNA, the CDR3 is TGCAGCGTTGCGCAGGAGACCCAGTACTTC.